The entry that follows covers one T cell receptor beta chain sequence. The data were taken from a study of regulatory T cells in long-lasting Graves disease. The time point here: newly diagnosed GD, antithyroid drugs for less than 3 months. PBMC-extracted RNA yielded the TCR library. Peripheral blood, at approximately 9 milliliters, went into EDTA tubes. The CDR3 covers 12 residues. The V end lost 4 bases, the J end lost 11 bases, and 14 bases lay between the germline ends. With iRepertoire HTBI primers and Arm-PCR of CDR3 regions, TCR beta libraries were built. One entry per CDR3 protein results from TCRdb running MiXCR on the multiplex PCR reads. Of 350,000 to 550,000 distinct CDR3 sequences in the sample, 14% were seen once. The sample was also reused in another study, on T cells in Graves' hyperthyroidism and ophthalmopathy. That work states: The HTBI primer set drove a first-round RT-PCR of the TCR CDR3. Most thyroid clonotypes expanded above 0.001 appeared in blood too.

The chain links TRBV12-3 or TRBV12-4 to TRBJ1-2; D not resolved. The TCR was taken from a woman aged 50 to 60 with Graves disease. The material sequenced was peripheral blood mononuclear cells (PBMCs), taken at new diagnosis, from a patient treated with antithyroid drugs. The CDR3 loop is CASSSDNVRYTF. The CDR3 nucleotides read TGTGCCAGCAGTTCTGACAATGTGAGGTACACCTTC.